The present T cell receptor beta chain was sequenced within a study of T cells in Graves' hyperthyroidism and ophthalmopathy. General study findings and limits: Through a model of 13 V-J features, ophthalmopathy was separated from stable hyperthyroidism. Blood also showed most of the thyroid clonotypes that were expanded above 0.001.

Exclusion criteria comprised uncontrolled infection, other autoimmune disease, pregnancy or lactation. The CDR3 has 12 residues. In germline, CDR1 is SEHNR, CDR2 FQNEAQ (reference sequence). Deletions cut 3 bases from V and 7 bases from J, with 9 bases between. This clonotype was observed a few times. Antigen specificity is unknown. Amplification yielded TCR beta CDR3 regions, with RNA transcripts as the source. The TCR CDR3 was amplified in a first-round RT-PCR using the HTBI primer set. One entry per CDR3 protein results from TCRdb running MiXCR on the multiplex PCR reads. The sample consists of over 650,000 distinct CDR3 sequences, roughly 45% of them appearing once.

The V call is TRBV7-9, the J call TRBJ1-1; D remains ambiguous. The sample comprised peripheral blood or thyroid tissue (not recorded which). The receptor comes from an adult man with Graves' disease, either hyperthyroidism or ophthalmopathy (not recorded which). The CDR3 nucleotides are TGTGCCAGCAGCTTTTGGGAGGATGAAGCTTTCTTT. This gives the protein CASSFWEDEAFF.